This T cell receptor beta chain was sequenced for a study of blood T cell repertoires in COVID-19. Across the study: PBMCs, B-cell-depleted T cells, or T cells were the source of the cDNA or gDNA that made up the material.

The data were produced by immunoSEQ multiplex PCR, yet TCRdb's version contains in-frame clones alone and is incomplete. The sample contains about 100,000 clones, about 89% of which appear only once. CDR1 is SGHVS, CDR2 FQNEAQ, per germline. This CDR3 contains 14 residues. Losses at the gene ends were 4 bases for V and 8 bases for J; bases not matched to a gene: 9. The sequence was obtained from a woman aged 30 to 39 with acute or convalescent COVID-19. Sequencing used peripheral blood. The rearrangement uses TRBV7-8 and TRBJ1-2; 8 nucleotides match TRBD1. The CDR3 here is CASSSPTQGGGYTF. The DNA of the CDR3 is TGTGCCAGCAGCTCCCCTACACAGGGGGGAGGCTACACCTTC.